This T cell receptor beta chain was profiled in a study of blood T cells in healthy people across ages. Study-level points and caveats: More naive CD4+ cells and higher diversity marked long-lived donors relative to aged donors.

The CDR3 covers 13 residues. V dropped 1 base and J dropped 9 bases, with 12 bases sitting between them. The use of a sample-barcoded 5' primer and a J-beta primer mix characterized a second PCR of roughly 6 to 11 cycles. TCRdb fed the 5' RACE reads into MiXCR, producing one record per CDR3 protein. The sample consists of 1 million or so distinct CDR3 sequences, less than 50% of them appearing once. Whenever a sample was processed, at least 6 million PBMCs were isolated. Samples each had at least 5.5 micrograms of total RNA extracted. A note on this clonotype: The antigen remains undetermined.

This sequence originates from an older woman in good health. Material: blood. The rearrangement links TRBV12-3 or TRBV12-4 to TRBJ1-2; D is ambiguous. The CDR3 protein is CASSLVSGDSYTF. DNA of the CDR3: TGTGCCAGCAGTTTAGTTTCCGGGGATAGCTACACCTTC.